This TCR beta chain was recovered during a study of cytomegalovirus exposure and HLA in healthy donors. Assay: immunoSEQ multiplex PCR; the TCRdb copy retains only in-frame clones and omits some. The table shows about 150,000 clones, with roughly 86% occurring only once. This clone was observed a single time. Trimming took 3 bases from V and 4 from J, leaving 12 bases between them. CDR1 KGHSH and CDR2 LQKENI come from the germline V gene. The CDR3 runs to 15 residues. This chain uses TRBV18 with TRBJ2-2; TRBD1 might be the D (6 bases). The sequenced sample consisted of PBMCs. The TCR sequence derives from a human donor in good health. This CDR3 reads CASSPRQVGTGELFF. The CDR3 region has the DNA TGTGCCAGCTCACCTCGACAGGTGGGCACCGGGGAGCTGTTTTTT.